A selection of T cell receptor beta chains follows, all from one sample in a study of radiotherapy plus CTLA-4 blockade in lung cancer. Here immunoSEQ multiplex PCR was the method, and the copy in TCRdb shows in-frame clones only, minus some. The table has over 75,000 clones, 80% to 90% seen once; the top ten hold roughly 0.84%. Sample: peripheral blood, taken from a patient treated with radiotherapy plus ipilimumab. The receptors come from a human donor with non-small cell lung cancer who had stable disease on radiotherapy plus ipilimumab. The CDR3 runs from the conserved cysteine through the conserved F or W. A D gene is named only where the DNA matches it firmly. Part of the rows lack a size; the others show once, few, many or a class for expanded clones.

j_call clone_size d_call v_call cdr3_nt cdr3_aa
TRBJ2-7 NA NA TRBV5-1 TGCGCCAGCAGCCCCTTCTCCTACGAGCAGTACTTC CASSPFSYEQYF
TRBJ1-2 NA NA TRBV21-1 TGTGCCAGCAGCAAGGTCCCTGGTTACACCTTC CASSKVPGYTF
TRBJ1-5 NA NA TRBV27 TGTGCCAGCAGTTTACTACAGGGTCGGAATCAGCCCCAGCATTTT CASSLLQGRNQPQHF
TRBJ2-7 NA NA TRBV10-2 TGCGCCAGCAGTGAGTCGAACGAGCAGTACTTC CASSESNEQYF
TRBJ1-6 NA TRBD1 TRBV6-8 TGTGCCAGCAGCCAAGGGGGCCCCATTTGGGCACCCCTCCACTTT CASSQGGPIWAPLHF
TRBJ1-6 few NA TRBV6-5 TGTGCCAGCAGGCCCTATAATTCACCCCTCCACTTT CASRPYNSPLHF
TRBJ2-7 NA TRBD2 TRBV7-6 TGTGCCAGCAGCCCCCAGACTAGCGGGGGAGGGAACGAGCAGTACTTC CASSPQTSGGGNEQYF
TRBJ1-2 NA NA TRBV6-1 TGTGCCAGCAGTGCCTCGGTCAACTATGGCTACACCTTC CASSASVNYGYTF
TRBJ2-7 NA TRBD1 TRBV4-2 TGTGCCAGCAGCCATCCCGGGACAGGGGTTCGCGAGCAGTACTTC CASSHPGTGVREQYF
TRBJ1-1 NA NA TRBV7-3 TGTGCCAGCAGCCGGACAGAGGCAAAGTCTGAAGCTTTCTTT CASSRTEAKSEAFF
TRBJ2-3 NA TRBD2 TRBV30 TGTGCCTGGAGAAGCGGGGGGGCGTATACGCAGTATTTT CAWRSGGAYTQYF
TRBJ1-6 NA NA TRBV30 TGTGCCTGGGGTCGTTTGTCACCCCTCCACTTT CAWGRLSPLHF
TRBJ2-1 NA NA TRBV5-1 TGCGCCAGCAGCTTGTCAGGGCGCTCCTACAATGAGCAGTTCTTC CASSLSGRSYNEQFF
TRBJ2-2 NA NA TRBV7-9 TGTGCCAGCAGTGGGGGGGAGCTGTTTTTT CASSGGELFF
TRBJ2-7 NA TRBD2 TRBV29-1 TGCAGCGTTGATGACGCTAGCGGGGCCCTCAGGACGGAGCAGTACTTC CSVDDASGALRTEQYF
TRBJ2-3 NA NA TRBV13 TGTGCCAGCAGCTCCCTTAGCAGCACAGATACGCAGTATTTT CASSSLSSTDTQYF
TRBJ1-1 NA TRBD1 TRBV4-1 TGCGCCAGCAGGAAAGGACAGGGGGCGAACACTGAAGCTTTCTTT CASRKGQGANTEAFF
TRBJ2-3 NA TRBD2 TRBV18 TGTGCCAGCTCACCTCTCCTAGCGGGGGGCGCAGGCACAGATACGCAGTATTTT CASSPLLAGGAGTDTQYF
TRBJ1-1 NA NA TRBV29-1 TGCAGCGCAGTCCACCTGAACACTGAAGCTTTCTTT CSAVHLNTEAFF
TRBJ1-1 few NA TRBV10-1 TGCGCCAGCAGTGCACGGGGGGTGACTGAAGCTTTCTTT CASSARGVTEAFF
TRBJ2-3 NA TRBD2 TRBV19 TGTGCCAGTAGTATTCTTAGCGGGAGAACAGATACGCAGTATTTT CASSILSGRTDTQYF
TRBJ2-3 few NA TRBV5-1 TGTGCCAGCAGCCCCCCGGGGGGCACAGATACGCAGTATTTT CASSPPGGTDTQYF
TRBJ1-2 NA NA TRBV28 TGTGCCAGCAGTTTAGGGGGTAGTAACTATGGCTACACCTTC CASSLGGSNYGYTF
TRBJ2-5 NA NA TRBV4-1 TGCGCCAGCAGCCAAGCCAGACTAGTTCAAGAGACCCAGTACTTC CASSQARLVQETQYF
TRBJ1-2 NA NA TRBV27 TGTGCCAGCAGTTTAAACCGGGACTATGGCTACACCTTC CASSLNRDYGYTF
TRBJ2-7 NA NA TRBV2 TGTGCCAGCGGTGGGACTGCCCTCGCACCCGTGCAGTACTTC CASGGTALAPVQYF
TRBJ1-6 NA TRBD1 TRBV7-8 TGTGCCAGCAGCCCACAGGGGGGGGGAGGCTCACCCCTCCACTTT CASSPQGGGGSPLHF
TRBJ1-5 NA NA TRBV19 TGTGCCAGCTCAAGGGATGGGGCCTATCAGCCCCAGCATTTT CASSRDGAYQPQHF